This record looks at one T cell receptor beta chain sequence and its context. What it recognizes is unknown. The CDR3 length is 15 residues. The V gene's germline CDR1 is SEHNR and CDR2 FQNEAQ (reference sequence). V was cut by 5 bases and J by 4 bases, with 14 bases left in between. Treatment meaning: roughly 10-day PBMC culture with coronavirus spike peptide pools or control peptides (ViraFEST assay). This sample was taken from a study of vaccination and CD4 T cells after COVID-19. Study in general: Two of the convalescents were Hispanic, and the group consisted of six males and four females. Control cultures received a CEFX pool, an HIV-1 Nef pool, or no peptide.

Sequence data for DNA of cultured CD4+ T cells were generated by the Oncomine TCR Beta short-read assay. TCRdb independently ran MiXCR on the PCR reads; one entry per CDR3 protein. The sample has about 17,000 distinct CDR3 sequences, about 40% seen once. General study findings and limits: Early post-infection timepoints were missing, and relatively few convalescent patients were studied.

The sequencing input was CD4+ T cells from blood, cultured in vitro. V gene TRBV7-9 combines with J gene TRBJ1-4, with D maybe TRBD1 (5 bases). This sequence originates from a human donor who had recovered from COVID-19. The CDR3 DNA follows: TGTGCCAGCAGCCCGGGACGCAGAAATAATGAAAAACTGTTTTTT. Translated: CASSPGRRNNEKLFF. The full variable domain, its missing parts supplied by reference TRBV7-9 and TRBJ1-4, is DTGVSQNPRHKITKRGQNVTFRCDPISEHNRLYWYRQTLGQGPEFLTYFQNEAQLEKSRLLSDRFSAERPKGSFSTLEIQRTEQGDSAMYLCASSPGRRNNEKLFFGSGTQLSVL.